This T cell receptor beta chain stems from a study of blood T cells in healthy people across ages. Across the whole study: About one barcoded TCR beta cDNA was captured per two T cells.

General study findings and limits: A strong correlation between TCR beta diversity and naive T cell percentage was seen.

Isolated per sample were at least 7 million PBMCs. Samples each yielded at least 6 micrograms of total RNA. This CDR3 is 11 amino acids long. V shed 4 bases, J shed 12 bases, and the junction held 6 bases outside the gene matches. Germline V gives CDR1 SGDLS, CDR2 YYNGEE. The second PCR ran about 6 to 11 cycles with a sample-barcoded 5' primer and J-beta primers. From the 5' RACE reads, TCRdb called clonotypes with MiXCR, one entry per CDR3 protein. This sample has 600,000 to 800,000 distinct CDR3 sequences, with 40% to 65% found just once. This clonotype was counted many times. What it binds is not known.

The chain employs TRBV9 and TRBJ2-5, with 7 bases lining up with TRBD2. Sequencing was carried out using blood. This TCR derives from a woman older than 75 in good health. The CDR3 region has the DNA TGTGCCAGCAGCCCCCGACTAGCCGAGTACTTC. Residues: CASSPRLAEYF.